In this sample, the clone carrying this T cell receptor (beta chain) turned up many times. TCRdb used MiXCR to reprocess the RT-PCR reads, holding one entry per CDR3 protein. Of about 57,000 distinct CDR3 sequences in the sample, 13% were seen once. These data come from a study of patients and donors after allogeneic stem cell transplantation. The CDR3 has 14 amino acids. V was pared by 10 bases and J by 0 bases, with 13 bases between. The germline CDR1 and CDR2 sequences are SEHNR and FQNEAQ (reference sequence). This TCR was sampled from a human donor who was either an allogeneic HSCT recipient or a stem cell or donor lymphocyte infusion donor (not recorded which). It is not recorded whose cells these are; they may come from a transplant donor. The chain couples TRBV7-9 to TRBJ1-3, with unresolved D. What was sequenced was blood, either unsorted or a sorted T cell fraction (not recorded which). In DNA, the CDR3 is TGTGCCATGCAAGACGGAACCTCTGGAAACACCATATATTTT. It is translated as CAMQDGTSGNTIYF.